This TCR beta chain was retrieved from a study of beta chain features in type 1 diabetes. TCRB transcripts that were expressed got sequenced, as all of the isolated RNA had been reverse transcribed. This table comes from immunoSEQ multiplex PCR, and its TCRdb copy is limited to in-frame clones, with some not included. Of roughly 41,000 clones in the sample, around 48% were seen once. Germline CDR1 is SGHDT and CDR2 is YYEEEE. The CDR3 runs 15 residues. V lost 4 bases, J lost 8 bases, and 19 bases lay in between. This receptor was taken from a young woman in good health. The genes are TRBV5-6 and TRBJ2-1, with D possibly matching TRBD2 (6 bases). The sample was central memory CD4+ T cells from blood. The CDR3 DNA reads TGTGCCAGCAGCCCGACGGACTACTCAACGGATGAGCAGTTCTTC. This codes for CASSPTDYSTDEQFF.